This TCR beta chain was profiled in a study of CD8 T cells in ankylosing spondylitis. Overall study results and limits: The disease-linked clones had a CD8+ phenotype and low blood frequencies. In ankylosing spondylitis blood, a motif of 7 to 9 highly homologous TCR beta variants appeared characteristic.

V was clipped by 5 bases and J by 8 bases; unmatched bases: 17. CDR1 is MDHEN, CDR2 SYDVKM, per germline. The CDR3 totals 18 residues. This clonotype is medium-sized by share. Its target is not known. Quantitative 5'-RACE with molecular barcodes produced the TCR beta libraries. TCRdb analysed the 5' RACE reads with MiXCR anew, one entry per CDR3 protein. The sample lists around 100,000 distinct CDR3 sequences, roughly 10% occurring once. This TCR was sampled from a male donor with ankylosing spondylitis. Sequenced input: blood, either unsorted or a sorted T cell fraction (not recorded which). The chain recombines TRBV28 with TRBJ1-6, with TRBD1 identical over 8 bases. The CDR3 is CASSQAGQGPWDDSPLHF. CDR3 in DNA: TGTGCCAGCAGTCAAGCAGGACAGGGACCTTGGGATGATTCACCCCTCCACTTT.